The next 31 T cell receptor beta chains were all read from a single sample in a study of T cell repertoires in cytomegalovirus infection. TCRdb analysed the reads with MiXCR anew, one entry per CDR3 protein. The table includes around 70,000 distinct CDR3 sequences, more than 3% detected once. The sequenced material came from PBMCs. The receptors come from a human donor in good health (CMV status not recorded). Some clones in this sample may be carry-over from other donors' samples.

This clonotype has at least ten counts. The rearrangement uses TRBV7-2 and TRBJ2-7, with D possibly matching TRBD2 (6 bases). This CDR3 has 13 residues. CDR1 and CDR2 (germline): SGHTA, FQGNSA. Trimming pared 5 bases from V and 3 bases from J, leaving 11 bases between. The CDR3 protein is CASSHSTSYEQYF. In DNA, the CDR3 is TGTGCCAGCAGCCACTCGACTAGCTACGAGCAGTACTTC.

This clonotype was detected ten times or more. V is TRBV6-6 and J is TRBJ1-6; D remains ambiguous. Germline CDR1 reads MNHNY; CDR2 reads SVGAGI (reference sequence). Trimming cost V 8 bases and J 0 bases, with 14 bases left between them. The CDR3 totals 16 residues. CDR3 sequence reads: CASRGGSDSYNSPLHF. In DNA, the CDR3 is TGTGCCAGCCGCGGAGGATCCGACTCCTATAATTCACCCCTCCACTTT.

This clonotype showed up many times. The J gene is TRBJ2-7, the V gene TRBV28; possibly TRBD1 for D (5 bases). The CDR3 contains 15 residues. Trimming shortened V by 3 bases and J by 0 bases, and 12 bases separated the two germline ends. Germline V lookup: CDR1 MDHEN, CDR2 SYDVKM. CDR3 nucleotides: TGTGCCAGCAGTTTCGGCAGGGCGAGCTCCTACGAGCAGTACTTC. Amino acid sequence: CASSFGRASSYEQYF.

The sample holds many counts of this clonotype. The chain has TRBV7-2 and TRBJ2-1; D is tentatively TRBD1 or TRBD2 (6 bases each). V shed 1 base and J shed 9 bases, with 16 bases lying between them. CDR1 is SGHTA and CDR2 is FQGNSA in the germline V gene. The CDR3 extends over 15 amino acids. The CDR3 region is CASSLDRGLLLEQFF. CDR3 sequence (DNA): TGTGCCAGCAGCTTAGATCGGGGGCTGCTTCTTGAGCAGTTCTTC.

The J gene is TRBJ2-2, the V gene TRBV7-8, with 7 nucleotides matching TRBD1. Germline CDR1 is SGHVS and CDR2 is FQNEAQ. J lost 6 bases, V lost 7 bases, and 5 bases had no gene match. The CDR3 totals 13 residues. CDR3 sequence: CASTRQGPGELFF. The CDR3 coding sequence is TGTGCCAGCACCAGACAGGGCCCCGGGGAGCTGTTTTTT.

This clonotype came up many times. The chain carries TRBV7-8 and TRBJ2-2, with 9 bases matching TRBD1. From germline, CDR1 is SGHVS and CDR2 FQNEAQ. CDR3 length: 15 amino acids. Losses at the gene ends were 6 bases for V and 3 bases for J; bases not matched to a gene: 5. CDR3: CASSRDRGYTGELFF. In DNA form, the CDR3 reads TGTGCCAGCAGTCGAGACAGGGGGTACACCGGGGAGCTGTTTTTT.

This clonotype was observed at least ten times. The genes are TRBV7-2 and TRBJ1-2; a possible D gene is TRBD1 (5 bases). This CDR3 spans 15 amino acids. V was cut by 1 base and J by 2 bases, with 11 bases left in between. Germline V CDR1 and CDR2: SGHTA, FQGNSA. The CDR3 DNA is TGTGCCAGCAGCTTAGGTCCAGGGTTGAACTATGGCTACACCTTC. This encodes CASSLGPGLNYGYTF.

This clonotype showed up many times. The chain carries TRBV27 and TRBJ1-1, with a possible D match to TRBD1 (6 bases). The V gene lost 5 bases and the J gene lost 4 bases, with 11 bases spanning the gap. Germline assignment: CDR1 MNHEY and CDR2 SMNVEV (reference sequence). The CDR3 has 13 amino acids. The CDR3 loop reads CASSTGMGTEAFF. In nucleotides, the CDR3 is TGTGCCAGCAGTACAGGGATGGGCACTGAAGCTTTCTTT.

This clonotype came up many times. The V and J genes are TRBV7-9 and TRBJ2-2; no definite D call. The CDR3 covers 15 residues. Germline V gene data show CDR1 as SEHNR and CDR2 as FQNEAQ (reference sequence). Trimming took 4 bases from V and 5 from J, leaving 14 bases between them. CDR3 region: CASSSSAKSTGELFF. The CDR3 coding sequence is TGTGCCAGCAGCTCTTCAGCAAAATCAACCGGGGAGCTGTTTTTT. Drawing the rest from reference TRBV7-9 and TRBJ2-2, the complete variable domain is DTGVSQNPRHKITKRGQNVTFRCDPISEHNRLYWYRQTLGQGPEFLTYFQNEAQLEKSRLLSDRFSAERPKGSFSTLEIQRTEQGDSAMYLCASSSSAKSTGELFFGEGSRLTVL.

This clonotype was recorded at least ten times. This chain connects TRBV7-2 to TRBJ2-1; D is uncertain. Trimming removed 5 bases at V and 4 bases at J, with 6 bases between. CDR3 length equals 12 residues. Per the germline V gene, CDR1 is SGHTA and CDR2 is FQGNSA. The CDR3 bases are TGTGCCAGCAGCCCCGATTACAATGAGCAGTTCTTC. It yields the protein CASSPDYNEQFF.

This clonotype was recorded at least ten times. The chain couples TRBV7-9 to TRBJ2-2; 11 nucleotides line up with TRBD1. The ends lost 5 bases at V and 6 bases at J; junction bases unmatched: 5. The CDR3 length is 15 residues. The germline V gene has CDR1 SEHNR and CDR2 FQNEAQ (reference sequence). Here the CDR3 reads CASSPGQGAAGELFF. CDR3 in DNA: TGTGCCAGCAGCCCCGGACAGGGGGCCGCCGGGGAGCTGTTTTTT.

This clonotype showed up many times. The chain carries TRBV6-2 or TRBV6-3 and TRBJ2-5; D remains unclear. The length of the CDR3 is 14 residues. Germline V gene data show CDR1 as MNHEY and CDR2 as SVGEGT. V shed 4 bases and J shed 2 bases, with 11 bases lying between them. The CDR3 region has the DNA TGTGCCAGCAGTTTATCGGCAGTTCAAGAGACCCAGTACTTC. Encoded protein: CASSLSAVQETQYF.

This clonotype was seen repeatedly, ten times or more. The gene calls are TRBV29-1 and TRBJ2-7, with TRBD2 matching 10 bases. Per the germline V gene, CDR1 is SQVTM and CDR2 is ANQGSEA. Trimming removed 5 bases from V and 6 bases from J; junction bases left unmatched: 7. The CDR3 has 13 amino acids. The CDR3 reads CSVLVVAGGEQYF. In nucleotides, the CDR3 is TGCAGCGTTCTAGTGGTAGCGGGGGGCGAGCAGTACTTC.

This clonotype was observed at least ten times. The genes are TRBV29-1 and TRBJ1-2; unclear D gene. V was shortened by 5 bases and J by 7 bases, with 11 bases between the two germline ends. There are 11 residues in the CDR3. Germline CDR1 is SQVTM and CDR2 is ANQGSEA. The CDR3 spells CSVPVPSGYTF. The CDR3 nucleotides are TGCAGCGTTCCTGTCCCGAGTGGCTACACCTTC.

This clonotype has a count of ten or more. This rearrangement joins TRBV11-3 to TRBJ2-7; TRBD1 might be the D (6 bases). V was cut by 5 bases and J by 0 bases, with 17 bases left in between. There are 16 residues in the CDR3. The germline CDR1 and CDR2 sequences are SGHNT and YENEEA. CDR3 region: CASSNRARAGSYEQYF. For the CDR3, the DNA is TGTGCCAGCAGCAACAGGGCGAGGGCCGGCTCCTACGAGCAGTACTTC.

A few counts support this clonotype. The CDR3 region has the DNA TGTGCCAGCAGCCAGGGGGGGAGCAGGGTGGGCAATCAGCCCCAGCATTTT. Translation: CASSQGGSRVGNQPQHF. This chain uses TRBV7-2 with TRBJ1-5, with 7 bases identical to TRBD1. CDR1 and CDR2 from the germline V gene are SGHTA and FQGNSA. The CDR3 totals 17 residues. The ends lost 5 bases at V and 2 bases at J; junction bases unmatched: 12.

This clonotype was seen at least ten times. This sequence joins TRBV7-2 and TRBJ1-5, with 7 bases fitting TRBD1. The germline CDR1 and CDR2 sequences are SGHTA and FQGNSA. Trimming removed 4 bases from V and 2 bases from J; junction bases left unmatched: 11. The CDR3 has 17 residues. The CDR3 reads CASSSPGVTGGNQPQHF. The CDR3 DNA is TGTGCCAGCAGCTCCCCCGGGGTTACAGGGGGCAATCAGCCCCAGCATTTT.

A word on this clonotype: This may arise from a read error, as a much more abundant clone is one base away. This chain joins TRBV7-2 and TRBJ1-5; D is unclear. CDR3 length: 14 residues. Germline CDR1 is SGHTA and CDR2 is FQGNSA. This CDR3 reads CPSSVSRGNQPQHF. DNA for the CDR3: TGTCCCAGCAGCGTTAGCCGTGGCAATCAGCCCCAGCATTTT.

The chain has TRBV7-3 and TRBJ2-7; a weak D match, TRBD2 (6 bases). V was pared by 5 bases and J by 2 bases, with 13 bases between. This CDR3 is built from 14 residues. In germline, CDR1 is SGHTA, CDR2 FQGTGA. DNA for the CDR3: TGTGCCAGCAGCGCCCCCGGGACTCCCTACGAGCAGTACGTC. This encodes CASSAPGTPYEQYV.

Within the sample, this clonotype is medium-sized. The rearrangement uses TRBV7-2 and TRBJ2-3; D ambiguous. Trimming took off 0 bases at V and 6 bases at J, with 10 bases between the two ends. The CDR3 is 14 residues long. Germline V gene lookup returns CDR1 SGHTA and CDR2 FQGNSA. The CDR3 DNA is TGTGCCAGCAGCTTAGCGTCCCGGCTGGATACGCAGTATTTT. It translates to CASSLASRLDTQYF.

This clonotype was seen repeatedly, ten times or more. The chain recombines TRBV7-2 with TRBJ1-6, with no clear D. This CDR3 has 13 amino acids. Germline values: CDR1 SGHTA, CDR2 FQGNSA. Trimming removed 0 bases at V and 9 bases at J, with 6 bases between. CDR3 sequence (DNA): TGTGCCAGCAGCTTAGCAAGAGTTTCACCCCTCCACTTT. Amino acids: CASSLARVSPLHF.

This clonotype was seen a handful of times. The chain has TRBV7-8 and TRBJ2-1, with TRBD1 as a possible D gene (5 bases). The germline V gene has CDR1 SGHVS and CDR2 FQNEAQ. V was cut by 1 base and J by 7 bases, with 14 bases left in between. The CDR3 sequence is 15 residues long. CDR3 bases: TGTGCCAGCAGCTTAGGTCAGGGCACTCGTAATGAGCAGTTCTTC. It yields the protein CASSLGQGTRNEQFF.

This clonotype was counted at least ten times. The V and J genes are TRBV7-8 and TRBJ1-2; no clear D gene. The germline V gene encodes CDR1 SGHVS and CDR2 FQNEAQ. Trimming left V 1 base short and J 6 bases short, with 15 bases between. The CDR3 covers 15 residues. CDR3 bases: TGTGCCAGCAGCTTAGTGGCAGGTTCAGTTCATGGCTACACCTTC. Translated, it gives CASSLVAGSVHGYTF.

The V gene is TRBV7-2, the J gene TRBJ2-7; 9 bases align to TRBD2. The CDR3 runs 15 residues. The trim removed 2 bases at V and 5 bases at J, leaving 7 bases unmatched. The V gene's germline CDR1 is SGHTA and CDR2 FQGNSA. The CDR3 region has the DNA TGTGCCAGCAGCTTAACCAGCGGGGGGTTCCACGAGCAGTACTTC. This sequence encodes CASSLTSGGFHEQYF.

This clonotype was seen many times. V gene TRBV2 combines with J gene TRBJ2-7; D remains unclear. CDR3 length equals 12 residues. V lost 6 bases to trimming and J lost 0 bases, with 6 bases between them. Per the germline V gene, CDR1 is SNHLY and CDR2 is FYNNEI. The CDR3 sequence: CASRADSYEQYF. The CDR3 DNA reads TGTGCCAGCAGGGCAGACTCCTACGAGCAGTACTTC.

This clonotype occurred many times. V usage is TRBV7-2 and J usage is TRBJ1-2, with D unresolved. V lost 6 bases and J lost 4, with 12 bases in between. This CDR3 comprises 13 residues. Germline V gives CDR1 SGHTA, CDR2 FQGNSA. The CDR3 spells CASSPDGFYGYTF. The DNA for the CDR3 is TGTGCCAGCAGTCCAGACGGGTTCTATGGCTACACCTTC.

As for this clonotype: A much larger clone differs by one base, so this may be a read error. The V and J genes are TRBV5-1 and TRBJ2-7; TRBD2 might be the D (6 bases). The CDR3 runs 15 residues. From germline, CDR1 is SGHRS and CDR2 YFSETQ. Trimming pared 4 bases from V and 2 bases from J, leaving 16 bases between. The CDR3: CASSTGGVGTYEQYF. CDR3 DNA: TGCGCCAGCAGCACCGGAGGGGTAGGGACCTACGAGCAGTACTTC.

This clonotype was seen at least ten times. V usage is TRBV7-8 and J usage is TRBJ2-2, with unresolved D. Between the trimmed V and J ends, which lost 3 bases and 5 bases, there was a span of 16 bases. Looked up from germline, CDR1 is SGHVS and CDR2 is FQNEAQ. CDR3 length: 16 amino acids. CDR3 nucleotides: TGTGCCAGCAGCTTCGAAAGGCACAGCTGGACCGGGGAGCTGTTTTTT. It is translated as CASSFERHSWTGELFF.

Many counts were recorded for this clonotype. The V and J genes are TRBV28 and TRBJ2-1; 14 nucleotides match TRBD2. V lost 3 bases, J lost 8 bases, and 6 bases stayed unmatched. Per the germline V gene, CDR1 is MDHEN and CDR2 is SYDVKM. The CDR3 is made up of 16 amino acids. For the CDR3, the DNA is TGTGCCAGCAGTTTGTGGCGGACTAGCGGGAGGCATGAGCAGTTCTTC. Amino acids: CASSLWRTSGRHEQFF.

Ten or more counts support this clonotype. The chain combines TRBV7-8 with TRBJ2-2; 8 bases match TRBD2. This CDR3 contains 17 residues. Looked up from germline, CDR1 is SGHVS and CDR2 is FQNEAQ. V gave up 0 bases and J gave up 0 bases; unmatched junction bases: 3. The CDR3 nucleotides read TGTGCCAGCAGCTTAGCTTTTAGCGGGACGAACACCGGGGAGCTGTTTTTT. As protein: CASSLAFSGTNTGELFF.

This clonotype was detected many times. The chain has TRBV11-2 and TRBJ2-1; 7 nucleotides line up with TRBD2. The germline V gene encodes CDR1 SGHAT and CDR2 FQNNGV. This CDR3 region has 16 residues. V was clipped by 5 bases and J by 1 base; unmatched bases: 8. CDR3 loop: CASSLGGTLSYNEQFF. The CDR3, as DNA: TGTGCCAGCAGCCTGGGAGGGACTCTATCCTACAATGAGCAGTTCTTC.